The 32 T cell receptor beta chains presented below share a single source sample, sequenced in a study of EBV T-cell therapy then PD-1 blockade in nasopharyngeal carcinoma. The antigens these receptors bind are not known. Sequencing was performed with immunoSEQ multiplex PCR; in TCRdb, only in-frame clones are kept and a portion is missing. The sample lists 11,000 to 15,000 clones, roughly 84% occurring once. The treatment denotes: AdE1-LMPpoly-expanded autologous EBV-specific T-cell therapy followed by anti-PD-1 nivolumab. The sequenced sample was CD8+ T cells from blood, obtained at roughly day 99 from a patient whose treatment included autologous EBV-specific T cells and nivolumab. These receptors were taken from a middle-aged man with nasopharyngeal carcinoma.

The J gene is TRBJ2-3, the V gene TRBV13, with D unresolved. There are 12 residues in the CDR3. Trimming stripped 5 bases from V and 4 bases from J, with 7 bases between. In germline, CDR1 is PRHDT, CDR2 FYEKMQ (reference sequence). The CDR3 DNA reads TGTGCCAGCAGCATAAGCGCAGATACGCAGTATTTT. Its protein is CASSISADTQYF.

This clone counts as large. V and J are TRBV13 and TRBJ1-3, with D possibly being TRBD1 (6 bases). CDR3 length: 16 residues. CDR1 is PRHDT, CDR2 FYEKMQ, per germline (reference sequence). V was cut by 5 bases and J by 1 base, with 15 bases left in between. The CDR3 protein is CASSIRGGLSGNTIYF. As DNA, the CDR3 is TGTGCCAGCAGCATTCGGGGGGGGCTGTCTGGAAACACCATATATTTT. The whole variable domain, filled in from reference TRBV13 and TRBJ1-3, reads AAGVIQSPRHLIKEKRETATLKCYPIPRHDTVYWYQQGPGQDPQFLISFYEKMQSDKGSIPDRFSAQQFSDYHSELNMSSLELGDSALYFCASSIRGGLSGNTIYFGEGSWLTVV.

CDR3 residues: CASSLGDEQFF. The CDR3 bases are TGTGCCAGCAGTTTAGGGGATGAGCAGTTCTTC. This sequence joins TRBV27 and TRBJ2-1; D uncertain. The V end lost 2 bases, the J end lost 8 bases, and 4 bases lay between the germline ends. Germline lookup yields CDR1 MNHEY and CDR2 SMNVEV (reference sequence). This CDR3 has 11 amino acids.

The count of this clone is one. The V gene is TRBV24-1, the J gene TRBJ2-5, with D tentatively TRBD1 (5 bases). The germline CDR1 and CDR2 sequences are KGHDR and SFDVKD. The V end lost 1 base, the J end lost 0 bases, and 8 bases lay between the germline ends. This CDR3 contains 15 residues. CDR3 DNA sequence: TGTGCCACCAGTGATTTATCGACAGACCAAGAGACCCAGTACTTC. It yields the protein CATSDLSTDQETQYF.

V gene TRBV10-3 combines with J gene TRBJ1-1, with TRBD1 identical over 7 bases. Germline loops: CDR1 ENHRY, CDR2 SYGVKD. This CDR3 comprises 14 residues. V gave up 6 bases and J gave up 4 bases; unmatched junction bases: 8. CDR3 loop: CAIRAQGTVTEAFF. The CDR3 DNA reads TGTGCCATCAGGGCACAAGGGACAGTCACTGAAGCTTTCTTT.

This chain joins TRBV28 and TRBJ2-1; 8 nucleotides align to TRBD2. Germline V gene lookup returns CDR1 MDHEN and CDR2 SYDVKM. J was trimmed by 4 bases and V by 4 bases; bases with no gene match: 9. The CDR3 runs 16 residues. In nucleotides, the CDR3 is TGTGCCAGCAGTTCCTTCCGCGGGGGGCCGTACAATGAGCAGTTCTTC. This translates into CASSSFRGGPYNEQFF.

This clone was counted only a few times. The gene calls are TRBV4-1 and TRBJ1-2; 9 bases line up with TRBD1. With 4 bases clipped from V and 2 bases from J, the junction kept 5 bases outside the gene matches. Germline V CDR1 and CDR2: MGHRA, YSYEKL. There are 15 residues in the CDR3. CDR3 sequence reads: CASSPGQGNNYGYTF. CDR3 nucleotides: TGCGCCAGCAGCCCAGGACAGGGGAACAACTATGGCTACACCTTC.

DNA of the CDR3: TGCGCCAGCAGCCCCGGGCCCTTAACATCCTACGAGCAGTACTTC. It encodes CASSPGPLTSYEQYF. The gene calls are TRBV4-1 and TRBJ2-7; D gene uncertain. Trimming shortened V by 4 bases and J by 1 base, and 14 bases separated the two germline ends. CDR1 is MGHRA and CDR2 is YSYEKL in the germline V gene. The CDR3 length is 15 residues.

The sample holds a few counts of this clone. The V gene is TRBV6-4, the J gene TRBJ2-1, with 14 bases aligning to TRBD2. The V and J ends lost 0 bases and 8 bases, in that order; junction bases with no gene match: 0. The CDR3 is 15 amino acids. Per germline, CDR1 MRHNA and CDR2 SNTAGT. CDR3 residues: CASSDSTSGGDEQFF. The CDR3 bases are TGTGCCAGCAGTGACTCGACTAGCGGGGGGGATGAGCAGTTCTTC.

The CDR3 coding sequence is TGTGCCAGCAGTCCCATGGGGGGGAGCTCCTACGAGCAGTACTTC. Protein product: CASSPMGGSSYEQYF. The V and J genes are TRBV28 and TRBJ2-7; 7 bases fit TRBD2. Trimming removed 5 bases from V and 0 bases from J; junction bases left unmatched: 7. Per germline, CDR1 MDHEN and CDR2 SYDVKM. The CDR3 consists of 15 residues.

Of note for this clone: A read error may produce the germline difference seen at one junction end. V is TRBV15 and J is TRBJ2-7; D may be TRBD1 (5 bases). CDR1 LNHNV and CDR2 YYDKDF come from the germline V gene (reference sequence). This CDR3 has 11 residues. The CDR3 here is CATSQGRLETF. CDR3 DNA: TGTGCCACCAGTCAGGGTCGACTTGAGACCTTC.

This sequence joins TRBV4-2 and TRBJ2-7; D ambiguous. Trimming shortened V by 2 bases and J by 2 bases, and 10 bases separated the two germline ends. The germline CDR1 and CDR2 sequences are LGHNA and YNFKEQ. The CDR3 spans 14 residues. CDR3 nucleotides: TGTGCCAGCAGCCAATCGGGCAGGACCTACGAGCAGTACTTC. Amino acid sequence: CASSQSGRTYEQYF.

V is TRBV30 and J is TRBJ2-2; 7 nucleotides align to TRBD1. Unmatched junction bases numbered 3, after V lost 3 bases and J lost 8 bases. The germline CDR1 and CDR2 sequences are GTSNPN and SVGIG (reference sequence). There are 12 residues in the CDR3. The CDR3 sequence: CAWSRGTGELFF. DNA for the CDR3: TGTGCCTGGAGCAGGGGGACAGGGGAGCTGTTTTTT.

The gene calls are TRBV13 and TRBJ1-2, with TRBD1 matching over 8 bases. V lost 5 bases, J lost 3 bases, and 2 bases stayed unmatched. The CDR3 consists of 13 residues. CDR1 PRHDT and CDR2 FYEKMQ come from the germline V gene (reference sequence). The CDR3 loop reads CASSQTGDYGYTF. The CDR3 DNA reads TGTGCCAGCAGCCAGACAGGGGACTATGGCTACACCTTC.

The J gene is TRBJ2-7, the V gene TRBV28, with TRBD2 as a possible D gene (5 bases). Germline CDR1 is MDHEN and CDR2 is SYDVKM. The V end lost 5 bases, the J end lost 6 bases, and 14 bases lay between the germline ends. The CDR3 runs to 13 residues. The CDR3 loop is CASSPYGVGEQYF. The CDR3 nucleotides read TGTGCCAGCAGTCCATACGGGGTTGGCGAGCAGTACTTC.

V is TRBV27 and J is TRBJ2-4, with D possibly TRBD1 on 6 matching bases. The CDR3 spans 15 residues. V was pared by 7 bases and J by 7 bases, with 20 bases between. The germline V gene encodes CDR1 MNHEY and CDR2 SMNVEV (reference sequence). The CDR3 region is CASTPTTTGWNIQYF. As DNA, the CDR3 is TGTGCCAGCACCCCTACTACCACAGGGTGGAACATTCAGTACTTC.

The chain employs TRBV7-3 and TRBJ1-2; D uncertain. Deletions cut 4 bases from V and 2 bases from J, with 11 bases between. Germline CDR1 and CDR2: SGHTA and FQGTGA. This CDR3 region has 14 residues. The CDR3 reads CASSSPGENYGYTF. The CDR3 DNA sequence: TGTGCCAGCAGCTCTCCCGGAGAAAACTATGGCTACACCTTC. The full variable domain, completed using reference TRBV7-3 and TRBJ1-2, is GAGVSQTPSNKVTEKGKYVELRCDPISGHTALYWYRQSLGQGPEFLIYFQGTGAADDSGLPNDRFFAVRPEGSVSTLKIQRTERGDSAVYLCASSSPGENYGYTFGSGTRLTVV.

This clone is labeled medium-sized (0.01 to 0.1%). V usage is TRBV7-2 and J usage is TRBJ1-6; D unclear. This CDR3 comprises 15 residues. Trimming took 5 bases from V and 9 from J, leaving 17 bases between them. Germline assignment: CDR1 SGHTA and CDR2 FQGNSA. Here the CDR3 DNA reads TGTGCCAGCAGCCCCACCTCCGGGTGGACTTCACCCCTCCACTTT. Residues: CASSPTSGWTSPLHF. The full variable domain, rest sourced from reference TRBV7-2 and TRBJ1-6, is GAGVSQSPSNKVTEKGKDVELRCDPISGHTALYWYRQSLGQGLEFLIYFQGNSAPDKSGLPSDRFSAERTGGSVSTLTIQRTQQEDSAVYLCASSPTSGWTSPLHFGNGTRLTVT.

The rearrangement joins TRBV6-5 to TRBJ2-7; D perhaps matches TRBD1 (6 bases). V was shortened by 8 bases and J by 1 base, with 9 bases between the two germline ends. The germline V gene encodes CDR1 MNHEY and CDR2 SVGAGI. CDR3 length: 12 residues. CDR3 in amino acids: CASRDISYEQYF. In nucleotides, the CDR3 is TGTGCCAGCCGGGACATTTCCTACGAGCAGTACTTC.

The CDR3 spells CASSLGSGDTEAFF. Here the CDR3 DNA reads TGTGCCAGCAGCTTGGGGTCAGGAGACACTGAAGCTTTCTTT. The rearrangement joins TRBV5-6 to TRBJ1-1, with no clear D. Germline lookup yields CDR1 SGHDT and CDR2 YYEEEE. The CDR3 length is 14 residues. Trimming left V 0 bases short and J 3 bases short, with 9 bases between.

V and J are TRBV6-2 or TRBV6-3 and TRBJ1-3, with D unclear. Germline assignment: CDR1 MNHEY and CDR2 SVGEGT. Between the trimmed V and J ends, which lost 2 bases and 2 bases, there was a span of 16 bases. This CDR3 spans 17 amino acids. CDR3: CASSYLPARKPGNTIYF. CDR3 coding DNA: TGTGCCAGCAGTTACCTTCCCGCGCGGAAACCTGGAAACACCATATATTTT.

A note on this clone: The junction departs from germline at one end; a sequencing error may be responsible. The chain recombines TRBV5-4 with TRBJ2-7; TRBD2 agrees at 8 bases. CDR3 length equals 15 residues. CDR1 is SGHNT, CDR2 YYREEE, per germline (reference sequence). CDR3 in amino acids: CARSAGDAGGWEQYF. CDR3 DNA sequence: TGTGCCCGCAGCGCGGGGGACGCGGGGGGATGGGAGCAGTACTTC.

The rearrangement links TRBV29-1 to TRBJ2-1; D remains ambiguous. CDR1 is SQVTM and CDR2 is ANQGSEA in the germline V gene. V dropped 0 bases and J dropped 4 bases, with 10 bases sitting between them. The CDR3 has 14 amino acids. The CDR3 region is CSVEDGRMYNEQFF. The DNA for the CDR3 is TGCAGCGTTGAAGATGGGCGAATGTACAATGAGCAGTTCTTC.

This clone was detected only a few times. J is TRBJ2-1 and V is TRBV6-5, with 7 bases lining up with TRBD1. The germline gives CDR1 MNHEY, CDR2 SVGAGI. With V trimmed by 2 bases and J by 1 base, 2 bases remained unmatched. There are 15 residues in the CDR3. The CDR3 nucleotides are TGTGCCAGCAGTTACGAGGACAGGTCCTACAATGAGCAGTTCTTC. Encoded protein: CASSYEDRSYNEQFF.

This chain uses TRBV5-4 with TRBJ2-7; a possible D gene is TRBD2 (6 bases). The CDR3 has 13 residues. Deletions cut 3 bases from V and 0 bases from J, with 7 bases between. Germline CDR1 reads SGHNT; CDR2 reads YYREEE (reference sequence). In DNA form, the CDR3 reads TGTGCCAGCAGCTCGGGGGTCTCCTACGAGCAGTACTTC. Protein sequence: CASSSGVSYEQYF.

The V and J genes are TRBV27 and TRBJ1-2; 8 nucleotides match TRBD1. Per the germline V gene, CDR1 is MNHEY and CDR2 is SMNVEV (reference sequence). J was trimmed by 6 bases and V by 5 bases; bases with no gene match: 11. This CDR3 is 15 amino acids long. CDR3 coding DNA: TGTGCCAGCAGTCAGAGGGCGACAGGGGCTGATGGCTACACCTTC. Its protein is CASSQRATGADGYTF.

The CDR3 sequence is CASSQDLGGSPLHF. The DNA for the CDR3 is TGCGCCAGCAGCCAAGATTTGGGGGGCTCACCCCTCCACTTT. V usage is TRBV4-3 and J usage is TRBJ1-6; TRBD1 might be the D (6 bases). Germline V gives CDR1 LGHNA, CDR2 YSLEER. V lost 0 bases to trimming and J lost 10 bases, with 10 bases between them. CDR3 length: 14 amino acids.

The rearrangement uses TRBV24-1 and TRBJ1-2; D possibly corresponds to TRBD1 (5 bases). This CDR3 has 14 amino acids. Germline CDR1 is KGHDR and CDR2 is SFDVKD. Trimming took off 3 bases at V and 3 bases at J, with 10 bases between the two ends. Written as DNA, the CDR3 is TGTGCCACCAGTGATCACCGACAGTACTATGGCTACACCTTC. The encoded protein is CATSDHRQYYGYTF.

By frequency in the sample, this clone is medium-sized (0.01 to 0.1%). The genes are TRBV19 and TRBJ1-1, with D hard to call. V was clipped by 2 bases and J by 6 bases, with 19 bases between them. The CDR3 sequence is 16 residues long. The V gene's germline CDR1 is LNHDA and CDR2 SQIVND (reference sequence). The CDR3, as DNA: TGTGCCAGTAGTATAAATCGTGGAGGGCCGAGTTCTGAAGCTTTCTTT. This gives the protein CASSINRGGPSSEAFF.

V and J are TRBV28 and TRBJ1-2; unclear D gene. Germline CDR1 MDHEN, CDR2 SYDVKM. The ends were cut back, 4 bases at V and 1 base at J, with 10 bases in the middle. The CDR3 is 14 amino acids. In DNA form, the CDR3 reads TGTGCCAGCAGTTGGGTAGATTTTAACTATGGCTACACCTTC. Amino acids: CASSWVDFNYGYTF.

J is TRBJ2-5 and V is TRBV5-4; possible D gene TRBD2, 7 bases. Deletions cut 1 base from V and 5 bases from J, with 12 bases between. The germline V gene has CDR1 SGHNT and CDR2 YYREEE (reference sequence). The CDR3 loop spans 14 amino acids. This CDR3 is CASSLWGGGETQYF. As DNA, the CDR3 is TGTGCCAGCAGCTTGTGGGGGGGCGGGGAGACCCAGTACTTC.

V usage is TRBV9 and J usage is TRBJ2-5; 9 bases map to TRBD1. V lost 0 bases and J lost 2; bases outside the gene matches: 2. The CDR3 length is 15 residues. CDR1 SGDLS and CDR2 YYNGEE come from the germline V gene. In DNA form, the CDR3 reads TGTGCCAGCAGCGTAGCTGGGACAGGGCAAGAGACCCAGTACTTC. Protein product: CASSVAGTGQETQYF.